The 3 T cell receptor beta chains below all came from one sample that was sequenced in a study of T-cell memory formation after mild COVID-19. TCRdb re-called the 5' RACE reads through MiXCR, storing one row per CDR3 protein. The profile shows a few hundred thousand distinct CDR3 sequences, 13% to 15% of them singletons. Material: PBMCs or a T cell subset sorted from them (not recorded which). These receptors were taken from a man younger than 30 who had mild COVID-19 (a few samples of this study predate the infection). Cell type and time point are not known.

The chain carries TRBV9 and TRBJ2-1, with TRBD1 as a possible D gene (6 bases). V was shortened by 0 bases and J by 7 bases, with 8 bases between the two germline ends. The germline V gene has CDR1 SGDLS and CDR2 YYNGEE. This CDR3 spans 13 amino acids. This CDR3 is CASSVGQENEQFF. In nucleotides, the CDR3 is TGTGCCAGCAGCGTAGGACAGGAAAATGAGCAGTTCTTC.

This clonotype appeared a few times. The V call is TRBV5-1, the J call TRBJ2-2; D is unclear. The V end was cut by 2 bases, the J end by 1 base, with 6 bases between. From germline, CDR1 is SGHRS and CDR2 YFSETQ. This CDR3 region has 14 residues. The CDR3 DNA follows: TGCGCCAGCAGCTTCGCGTGGAACACCGGGGAGCTGTTTTTT. Protein sequence: CASSFAWNTGELFF.

With regard to this clonotype: The junction shows a germline mismatch at one end, possibly a read error. V is TRBV3-1 and J is TRBJ2-3; a weak D match, TRBD2 (5 bases). CDR3 length equals 13 residues. Germline V gene data show CDR1 as LGHDT and CDR2 as YNNKEL (reference sequence). CDR3 DNA: TGTGCCAGCAGGCAAGGGAGTACAGATACGCAGTATTTT. This codes for CASRQGSTDTQYF.